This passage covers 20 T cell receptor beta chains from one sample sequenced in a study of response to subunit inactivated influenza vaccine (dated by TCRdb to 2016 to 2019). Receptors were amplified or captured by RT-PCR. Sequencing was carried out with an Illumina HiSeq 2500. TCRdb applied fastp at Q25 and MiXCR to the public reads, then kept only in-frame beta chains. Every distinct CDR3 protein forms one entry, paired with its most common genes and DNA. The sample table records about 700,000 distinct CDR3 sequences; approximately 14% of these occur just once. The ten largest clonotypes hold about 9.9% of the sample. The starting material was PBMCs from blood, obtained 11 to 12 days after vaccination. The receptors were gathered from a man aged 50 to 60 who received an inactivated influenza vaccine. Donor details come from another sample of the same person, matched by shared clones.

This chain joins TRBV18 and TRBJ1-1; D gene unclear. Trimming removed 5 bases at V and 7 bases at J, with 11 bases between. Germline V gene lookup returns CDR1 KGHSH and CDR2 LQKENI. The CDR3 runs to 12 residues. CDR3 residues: CASSSTDLEAFF. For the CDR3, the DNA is TGTGCCAGCTCATCGACGGACCTTGAAGCTTTCTTT. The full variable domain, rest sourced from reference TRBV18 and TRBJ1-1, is NAGVMQNPRHLVRRRGQEARLRCSPMKGHSHVYWYRQLPEEGLKFMVYLQKENIIDESGMPKERFSAEFPKEGPSILRIQQVVRGDSAAYFCASSSTDLEAFFGQGTRLTVV.

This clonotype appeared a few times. The CDR3 DNA reads TGCAGCGTCTATCAGGGGGCGAACACTGAAGCTTTCTTT. It translates to CSVYQGANTEAFF. The genes are TRBV29-1 and TRBJ1-1; 8 bases are a match to TRBD1. CDR1 is SQVTM, CDR2 ANQGSEA, per germline. CDR3 size: 13 residues. The trim removed 6 bases at V and 1 base at J, leaving 4 bases unmatched.

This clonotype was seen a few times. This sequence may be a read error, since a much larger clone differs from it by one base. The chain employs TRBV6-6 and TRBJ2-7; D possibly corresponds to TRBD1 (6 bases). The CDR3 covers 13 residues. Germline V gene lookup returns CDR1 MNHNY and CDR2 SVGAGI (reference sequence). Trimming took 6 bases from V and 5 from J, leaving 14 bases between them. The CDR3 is CASSRTGSHEQYF. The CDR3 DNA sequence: TGTGCCAGCAGCCGAACAGGGTCCCACGAGCAGTACTTC.

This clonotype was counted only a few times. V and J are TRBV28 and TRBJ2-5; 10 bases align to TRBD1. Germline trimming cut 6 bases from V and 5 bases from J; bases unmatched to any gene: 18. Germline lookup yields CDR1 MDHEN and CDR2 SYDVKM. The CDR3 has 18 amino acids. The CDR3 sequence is CASRTGGAGFPPRETQYF. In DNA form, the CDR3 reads TGTGCCAGCAGGACAGGGGGCGCGGGGTTCCCCCCCAGGGAGACCCAGTACTTC.

The CDR3 region is CSAKLAEAFSYEQYF. The CDR3 region has the DNA TGCAGTGCTAAACTAGCGGAAGCCTTCTCCTACGAGCAGTACTTC. The chain carries TRBV20-1 and TRBJ2-7, with 8 bases fitting TRBD2. J gave up 0 bases and V 4 bases, and 8 bases lay outside the gene matches. The CDR3 totals 15 residues. Germline CDR1 DFQATT, CDR2 SNEGSKA (reference sequence).

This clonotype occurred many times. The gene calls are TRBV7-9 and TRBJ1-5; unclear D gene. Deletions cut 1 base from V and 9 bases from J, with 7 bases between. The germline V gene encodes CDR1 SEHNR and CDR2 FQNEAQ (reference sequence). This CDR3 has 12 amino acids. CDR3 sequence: CASSLEGGPQHF. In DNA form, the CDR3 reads TGTGCCAGCAGCTTAGAGGGTGGGCCCCAGCATTTT.

CDR3 in amino acids: CASRWGPYEQYF. In nucleotides, the CDR3 is TGTGCCAGCCGTTGGGGCCCCTACGAGCAGTACTTC. This sequence joins TRBV28 and TRBJ2-7; D might be TRBD1 (5 bases). Trimming took off 8 bases at V and 2 bases at J, with 10 bases between the two ends. The germline V gene encodes CDR1 MDHEN and CDR2 SYDVKM. The CDR3 is made up of 12 amino acids.

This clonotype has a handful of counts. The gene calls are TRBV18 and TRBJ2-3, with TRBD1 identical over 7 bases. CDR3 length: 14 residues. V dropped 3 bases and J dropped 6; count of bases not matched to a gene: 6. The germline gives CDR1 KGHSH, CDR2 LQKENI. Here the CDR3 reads CASSPTGTVDTQYF. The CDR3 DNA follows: TGTGCCAGCTCACCCACCGGGACAGTCGATACGCAGTATTTT.

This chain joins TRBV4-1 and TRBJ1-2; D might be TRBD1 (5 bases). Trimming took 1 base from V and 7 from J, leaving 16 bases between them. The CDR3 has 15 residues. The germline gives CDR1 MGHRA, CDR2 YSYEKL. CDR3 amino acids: CASSQAPRVGPGYTF. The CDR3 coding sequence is TGCGCCAGCAGCCAAGCGCCCAGGGTGGGTCCTGGCTACACCTTC.

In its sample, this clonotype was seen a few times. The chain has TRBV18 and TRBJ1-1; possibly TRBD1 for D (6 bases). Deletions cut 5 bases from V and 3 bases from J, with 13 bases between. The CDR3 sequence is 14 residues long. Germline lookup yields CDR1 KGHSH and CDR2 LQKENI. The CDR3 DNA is TGTGCCAGCTCAACGACGGGGGCGTACACTGAAGCTTTCTTT. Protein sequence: CASSTTGAYTEAFF.

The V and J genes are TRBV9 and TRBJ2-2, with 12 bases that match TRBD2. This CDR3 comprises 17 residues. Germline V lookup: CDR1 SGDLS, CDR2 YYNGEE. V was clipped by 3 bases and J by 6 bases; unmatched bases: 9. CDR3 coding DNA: TGTGCCAGCAGCGCGCCCAGACTAGCGGGAGTCGCCGGGGAGCTGTTTTTT. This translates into CASSAPRLAGVAGELFF.

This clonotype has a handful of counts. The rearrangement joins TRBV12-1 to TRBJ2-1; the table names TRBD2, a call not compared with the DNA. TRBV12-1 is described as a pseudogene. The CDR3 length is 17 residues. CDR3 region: CASSRAGREPAYNEQFF. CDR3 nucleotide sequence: TGTGCCAGCAGCCGCGCGGGGAGGGAGCCCGCCTACAATGAGCAGTTCTTC.

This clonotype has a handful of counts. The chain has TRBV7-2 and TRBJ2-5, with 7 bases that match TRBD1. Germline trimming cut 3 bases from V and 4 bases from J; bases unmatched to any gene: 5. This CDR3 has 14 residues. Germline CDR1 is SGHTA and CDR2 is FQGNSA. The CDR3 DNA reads TGTGCCAGCAGCTTTCAGACAGGGACAGAGACCCAGTACTTC. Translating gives CASSFQTGTETQYF. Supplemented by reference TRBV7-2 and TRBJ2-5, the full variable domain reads GAGVSQSPSNKVTEKGKDVELRCDPISGHTALYWYRQSLGQGLEFLIYFQGNSAPDKSGLPSDRFSAERTGGSVSTLTIQRTQQEDSAVYLCASSFQTGTETQYFGPGTRLLVL.

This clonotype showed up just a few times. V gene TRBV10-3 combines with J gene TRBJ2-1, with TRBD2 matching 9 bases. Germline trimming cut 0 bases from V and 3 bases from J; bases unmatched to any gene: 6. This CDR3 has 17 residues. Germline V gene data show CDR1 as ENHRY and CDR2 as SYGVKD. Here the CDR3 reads CAISESEREVHYNEQFF. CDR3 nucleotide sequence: TGTGCCATCAGTGAGTCGGAGCGGGAGGTCCACTACAATGAGCAGTTCTTC.

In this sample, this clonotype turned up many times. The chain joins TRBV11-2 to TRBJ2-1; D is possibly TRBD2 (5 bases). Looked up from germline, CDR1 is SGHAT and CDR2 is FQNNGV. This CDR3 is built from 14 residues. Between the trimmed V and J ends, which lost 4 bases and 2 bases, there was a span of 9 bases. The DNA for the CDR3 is TGTGCCAGCAGCTGGACTGGGGCCTACAATGAGCAGTTCTTC. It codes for CASSWTGAYNEQFF.

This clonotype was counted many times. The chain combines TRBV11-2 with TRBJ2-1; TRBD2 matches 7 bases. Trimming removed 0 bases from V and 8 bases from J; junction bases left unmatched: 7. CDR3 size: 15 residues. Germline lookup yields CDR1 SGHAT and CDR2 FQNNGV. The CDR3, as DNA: TGTGCCAGCAGCTTAGAGGCCGGGGGGTGGGATGAGCAGTTCTTC. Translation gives CASSLEAGGWDEQFF.

CDR3 region: CACVPENEKLFF. The CDR3 DNA sequence: TGTGCCTGCGTCCCCGAAAATGAAAAACTGTTTTTT. V is TRBV30 and J is TRBJ1-4; D gene unclear. The CDR3 is 12 residues long. Between the trimmed V and J ends, which lost 6 bases and 5 bases, there was a span of 10 bases. Germline loops: CDR1 GTSNPN, CDR2 SVGIG (reference sequence).

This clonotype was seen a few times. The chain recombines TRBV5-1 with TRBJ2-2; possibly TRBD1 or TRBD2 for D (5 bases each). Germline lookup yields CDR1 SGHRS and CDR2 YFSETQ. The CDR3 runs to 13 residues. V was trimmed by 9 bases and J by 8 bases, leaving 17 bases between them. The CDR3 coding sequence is TGCGCCACCCGGACATCGGACTCTGGGGAGCTGTTTTTT. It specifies CATRTSDSGELFF.

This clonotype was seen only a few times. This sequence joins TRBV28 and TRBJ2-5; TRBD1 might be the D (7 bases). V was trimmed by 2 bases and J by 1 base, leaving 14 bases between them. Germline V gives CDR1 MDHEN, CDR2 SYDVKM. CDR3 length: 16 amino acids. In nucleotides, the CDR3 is TGTGCCAGCAGTTTACAGGGGGGTGGTTTCCAAGAGACCCAGTACTTC. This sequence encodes CASSLQGGGFQETQYF.

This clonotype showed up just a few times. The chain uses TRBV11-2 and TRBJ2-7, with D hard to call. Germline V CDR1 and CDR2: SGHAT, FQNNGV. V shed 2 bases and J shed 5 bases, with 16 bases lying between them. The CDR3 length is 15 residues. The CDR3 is CASSLWVGAPHEQYF. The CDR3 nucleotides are TGTGCCAGCAGCTTATGGGTCGGAGCCCCCCACGAGCAGTACTTC.